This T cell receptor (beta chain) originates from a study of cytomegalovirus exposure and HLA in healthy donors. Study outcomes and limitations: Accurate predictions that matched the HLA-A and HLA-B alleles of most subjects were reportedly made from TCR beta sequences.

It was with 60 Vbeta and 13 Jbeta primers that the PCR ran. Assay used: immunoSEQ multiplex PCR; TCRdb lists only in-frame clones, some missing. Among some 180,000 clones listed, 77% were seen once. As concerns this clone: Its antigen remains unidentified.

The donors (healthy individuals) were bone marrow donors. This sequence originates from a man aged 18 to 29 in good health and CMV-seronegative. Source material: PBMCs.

The CDR3 bases are TGTGCCAGCAGTGGCGGACAAAATGAAAAACTGTTTTTT. Amino acid sequence: CASSGGQNEKLFF. V and J are TRBV7-2 and TRBJ1-4; D may be TRBD1 (5 bases). Trimming took off 6 bases at V and 5 bases at J, with 10 bases between the two ends. This CDR3 contains 13 residues. CDR1 and CDR2 (germline): SGHTA, FQGNSA.